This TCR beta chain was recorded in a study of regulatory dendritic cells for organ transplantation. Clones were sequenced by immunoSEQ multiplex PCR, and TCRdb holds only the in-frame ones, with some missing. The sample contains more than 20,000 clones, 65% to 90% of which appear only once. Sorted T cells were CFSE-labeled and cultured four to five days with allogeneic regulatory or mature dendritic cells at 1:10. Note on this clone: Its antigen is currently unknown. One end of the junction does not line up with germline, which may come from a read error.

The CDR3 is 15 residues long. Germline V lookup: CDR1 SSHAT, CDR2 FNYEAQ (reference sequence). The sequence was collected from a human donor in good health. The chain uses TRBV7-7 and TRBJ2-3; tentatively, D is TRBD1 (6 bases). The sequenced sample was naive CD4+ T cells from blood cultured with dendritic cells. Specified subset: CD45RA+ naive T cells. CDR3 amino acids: CASSLEDSGIDTQYF. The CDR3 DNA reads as TGTGCTAGCAGCCTAGAGGACAGCGGAATAGATACGCAGTATTTT.